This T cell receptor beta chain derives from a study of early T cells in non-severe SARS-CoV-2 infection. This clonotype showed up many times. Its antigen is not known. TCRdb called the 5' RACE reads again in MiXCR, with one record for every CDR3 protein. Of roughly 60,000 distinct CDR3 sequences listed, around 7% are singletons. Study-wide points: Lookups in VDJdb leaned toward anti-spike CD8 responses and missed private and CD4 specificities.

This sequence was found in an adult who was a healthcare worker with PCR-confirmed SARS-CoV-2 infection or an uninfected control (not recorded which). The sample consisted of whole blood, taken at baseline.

The CDR3 sequence is CAWSGVGELFF. The CDR3 DNA is TGTGCCTGGAGCGGGGTCGGGGAGCTGTTTTTT. The rearrangement links TRBV30 to TRBJ2-2, with D perhaps matching TRBD2 (5 bases). The CDR3 extends over 11 amino acids. Trimming removed 3 bases from V and 7 bases from J, with 6 bases in between. The V gene's germline CDR1 is GTSNPN and CDR2 SVGIG (reference sequence).